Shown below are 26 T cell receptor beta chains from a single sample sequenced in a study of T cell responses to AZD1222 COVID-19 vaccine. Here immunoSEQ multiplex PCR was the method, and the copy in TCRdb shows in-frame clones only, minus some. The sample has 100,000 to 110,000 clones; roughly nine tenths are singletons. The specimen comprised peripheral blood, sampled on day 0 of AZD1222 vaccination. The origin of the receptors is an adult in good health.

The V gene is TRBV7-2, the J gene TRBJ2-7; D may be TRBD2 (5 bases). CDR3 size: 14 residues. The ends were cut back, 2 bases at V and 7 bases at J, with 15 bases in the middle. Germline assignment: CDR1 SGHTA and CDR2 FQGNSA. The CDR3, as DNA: TGTGCCAGCAGCTTACCCGTGAGGGCTGGTGAGCAGTACTTC. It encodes CASSLPVRAGEQYF.

In DNA form, the CDR3 reads TGTGCCAGTTCCCTCTCCTCCGTGACTAATGAAAAACTGTTTTTT. It specifies CASSLSSVTNEKLFF. The chain links TRBV19 to TRBJ1-4; no reliable D call. The CDR3 length is 15 residues. V gave up 8 bases and J gave up 2 bases, with 15 bases separating them. The germline V gene has CDR1 LNHDA and CDR2 SQIVND (reference sequence).

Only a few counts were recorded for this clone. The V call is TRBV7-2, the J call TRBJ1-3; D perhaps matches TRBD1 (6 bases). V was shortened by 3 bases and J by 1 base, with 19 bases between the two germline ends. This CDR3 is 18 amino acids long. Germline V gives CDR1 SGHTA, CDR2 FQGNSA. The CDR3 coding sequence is TGTGCCAGCAGCTTCGTCGGGGGTACAGGGACGTCTGGAAACACCATATATTTT. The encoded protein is CASSFVGGTGTSGNTIYF.

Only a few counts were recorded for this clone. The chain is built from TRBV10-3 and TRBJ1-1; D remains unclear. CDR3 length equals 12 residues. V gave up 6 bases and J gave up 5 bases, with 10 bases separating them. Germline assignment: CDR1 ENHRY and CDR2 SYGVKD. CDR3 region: CAIRGLGTEAFF. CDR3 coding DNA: TGTGCCATCAGAGGCTTGGGGACTGAAGCTTTCTTT.

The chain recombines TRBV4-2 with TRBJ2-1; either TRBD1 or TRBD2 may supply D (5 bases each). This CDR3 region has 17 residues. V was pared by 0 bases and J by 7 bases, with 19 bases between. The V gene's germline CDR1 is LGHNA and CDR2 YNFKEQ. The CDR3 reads CASSQDWGGPSGNEQFF. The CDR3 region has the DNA TGTGCCAGCAGCCAAGATTGGGGCGGACCGTCGGGGAATGAGCAGTTCTTC.

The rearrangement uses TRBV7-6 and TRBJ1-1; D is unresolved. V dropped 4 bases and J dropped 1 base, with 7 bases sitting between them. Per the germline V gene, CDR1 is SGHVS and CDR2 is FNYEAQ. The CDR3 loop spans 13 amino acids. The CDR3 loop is CASSSDPNTEAFF. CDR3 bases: TGTGCCAGCAGCTCTGACCCGAACACTGAAGCTTTCTTT.

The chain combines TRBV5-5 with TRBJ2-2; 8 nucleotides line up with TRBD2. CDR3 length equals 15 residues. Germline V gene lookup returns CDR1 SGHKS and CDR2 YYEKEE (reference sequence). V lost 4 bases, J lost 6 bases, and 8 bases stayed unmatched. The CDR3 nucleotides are TGTGCCAGCAGCCCGGGACTAGATTTCCCCGGGGAGCTGTTTTTT. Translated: CASSPGLDFPGELFF.

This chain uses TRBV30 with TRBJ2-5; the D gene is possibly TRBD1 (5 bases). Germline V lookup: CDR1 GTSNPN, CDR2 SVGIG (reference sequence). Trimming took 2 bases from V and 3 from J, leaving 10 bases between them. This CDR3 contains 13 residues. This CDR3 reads CAWSSDTKETQYF. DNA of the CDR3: TGTGCCTGGAGTTCGGACACCAAAGAGACCCAGTACTTC.

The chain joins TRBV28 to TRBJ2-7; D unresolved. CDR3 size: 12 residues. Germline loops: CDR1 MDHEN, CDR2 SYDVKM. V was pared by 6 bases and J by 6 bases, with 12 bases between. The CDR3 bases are TGTGCCAGCAGACCCGCCTTCGGCGAGCAGTACTTC. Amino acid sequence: CASRPAFGEQYF.

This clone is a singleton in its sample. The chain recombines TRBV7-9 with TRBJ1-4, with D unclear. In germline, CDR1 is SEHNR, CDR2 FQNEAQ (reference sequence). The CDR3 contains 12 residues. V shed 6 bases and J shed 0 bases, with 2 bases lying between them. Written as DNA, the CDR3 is TGTGCCAGCAGGACAACTAATGAAAAACTGTTTTTT. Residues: CASRTTNEKLFF. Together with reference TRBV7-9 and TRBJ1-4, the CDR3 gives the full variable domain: DTGVSQNPRHKITKRGQNVTFRCDPISEHNRLYWYRQTLGQGPEFLTYFQNEAQLEKSRLLSDRFSAERPKGSFSTLEIQRTEQGDSAMYLCASRTTNEKLFFGSGTQLSVL.

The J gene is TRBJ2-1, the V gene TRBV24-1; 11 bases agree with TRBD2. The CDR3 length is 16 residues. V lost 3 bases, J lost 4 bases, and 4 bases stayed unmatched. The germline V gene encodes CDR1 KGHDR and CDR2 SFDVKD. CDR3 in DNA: TGTGCCACCAGTGATACTAGCGGGAGTAAGTACAATGAGCAGTTCTTC. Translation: CATSDTSGSKYNEQFF.

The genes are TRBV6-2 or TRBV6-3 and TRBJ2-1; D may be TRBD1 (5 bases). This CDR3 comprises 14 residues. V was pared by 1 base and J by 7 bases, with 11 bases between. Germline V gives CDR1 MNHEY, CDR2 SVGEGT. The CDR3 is CASSYWGLTNEQFF. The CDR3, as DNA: TGTGCCAGCAGTTACTGGGGCCTCACTAATGAGCAGTTCTTC.

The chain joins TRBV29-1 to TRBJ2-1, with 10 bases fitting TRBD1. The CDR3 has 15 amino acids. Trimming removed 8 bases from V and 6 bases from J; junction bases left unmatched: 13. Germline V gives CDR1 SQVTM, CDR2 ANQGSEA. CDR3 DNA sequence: TGCAGCATTACCGCCGGGACAGGGGATTCCAATGAGCAGTTCTTC. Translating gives CSITAGTGDSNEQFF.

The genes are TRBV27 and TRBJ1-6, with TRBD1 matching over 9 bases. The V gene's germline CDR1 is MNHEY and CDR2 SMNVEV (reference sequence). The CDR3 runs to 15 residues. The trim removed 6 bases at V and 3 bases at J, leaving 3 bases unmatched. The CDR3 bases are TGTGCCAGCAGCGGGACAGGGTTCTATAATTCACCCCTCCACTTT. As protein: CASSGTGFYNSPLHF.

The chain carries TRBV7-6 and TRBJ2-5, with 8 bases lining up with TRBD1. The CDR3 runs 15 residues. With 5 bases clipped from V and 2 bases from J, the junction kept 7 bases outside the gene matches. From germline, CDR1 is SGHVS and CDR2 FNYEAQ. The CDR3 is CASSPMGQAQETQYF. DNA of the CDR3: TGTGCCAGCAGCCCGATGGGACAGGCACAAGAGACCCAGTACTTC.

CDR3 region: CASSSPVEAGGEQYF. CDR3 bases: TGTGCCAGCAGCTCTCCGGTAGAGGCAGGGGGCGAGCAGTACTTC. V gene TRBV7-9 combines with J gene TRBJ2-7; 7 nucleotides agree with TRBD1. The germline V gene encodes CDR1 SEHNR and CDR2 FQNEAQ (reference sequence). V lost 4 bases, J lost 6 bases, and 12 bases stayed unmatched. The CDR3 is made up of 15 amino acids.

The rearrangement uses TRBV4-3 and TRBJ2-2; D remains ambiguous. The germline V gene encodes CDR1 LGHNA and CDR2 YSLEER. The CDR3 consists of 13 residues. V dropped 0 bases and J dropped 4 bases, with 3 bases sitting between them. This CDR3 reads CASSQETTGELFF. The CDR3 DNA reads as TGCGCCAGCAGCCAAGAAACCACCGGGGAGCTGTTTTTT.

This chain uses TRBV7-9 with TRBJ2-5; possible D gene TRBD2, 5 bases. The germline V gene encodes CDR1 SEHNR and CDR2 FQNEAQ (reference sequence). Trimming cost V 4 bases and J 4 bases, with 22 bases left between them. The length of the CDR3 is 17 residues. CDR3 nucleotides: TGTGCCAGCAGCTCGAGTCTGGAGCCGGGGTTGGGAGAGACCCAGTACTTC. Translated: CASSSSLEPGLGETQYF.

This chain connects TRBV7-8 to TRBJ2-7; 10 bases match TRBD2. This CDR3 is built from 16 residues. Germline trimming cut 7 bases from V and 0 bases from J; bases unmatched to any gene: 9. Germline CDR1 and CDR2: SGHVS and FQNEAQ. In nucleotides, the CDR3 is TGTGCCAGCAACCACCGAGCTAGCGGGAGCTCCTACGAGCAGTACTTC. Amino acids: CASNHRASGSSYEQYF.

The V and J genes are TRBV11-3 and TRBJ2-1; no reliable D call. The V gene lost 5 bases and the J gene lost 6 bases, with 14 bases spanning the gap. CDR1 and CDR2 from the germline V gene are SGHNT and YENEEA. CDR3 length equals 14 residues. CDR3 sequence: CASSARLVVNEQFF. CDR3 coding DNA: TGTGCCAGCAGCGCCAGGCTGGTTGTCAATGAGCAGTTCTTC.

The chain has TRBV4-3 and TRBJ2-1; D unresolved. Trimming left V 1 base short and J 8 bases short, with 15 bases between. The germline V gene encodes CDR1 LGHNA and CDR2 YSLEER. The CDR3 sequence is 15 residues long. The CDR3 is CASSQGLLSTDEQFF. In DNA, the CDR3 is TGCGCCAGCAGCCAAGGTCTCCTCTCCACGGATGAGCAGTTCTTC.

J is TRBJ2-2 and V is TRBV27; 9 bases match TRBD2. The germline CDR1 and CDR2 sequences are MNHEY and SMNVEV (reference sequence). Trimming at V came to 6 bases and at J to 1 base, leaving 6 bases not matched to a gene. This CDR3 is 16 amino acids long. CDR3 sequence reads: CASRRRLAENTGELFF. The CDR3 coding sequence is TGTGCCAGCAGACGACGACTAGCGGAGAACACCGGGGAGCTGTTTTTT.

The CDR3 spells CASSPSPSPGVEQFF. Written as DNA, the CDR3 is TGCGCCAGCAGTCCCAGCCCTTCCCCCGGGGTTGAGCAGTTCTTC. V gene TRBV23-1 combines with J gene TRBJ2-1; weak D call: TRBD2 (5 bases). TRBV23-1 is marked as an open reading frame, function uncertain. The CDR3 has 15 residues. V lost 4 bases, J lost 9 bases, and 19 bases lay in between.

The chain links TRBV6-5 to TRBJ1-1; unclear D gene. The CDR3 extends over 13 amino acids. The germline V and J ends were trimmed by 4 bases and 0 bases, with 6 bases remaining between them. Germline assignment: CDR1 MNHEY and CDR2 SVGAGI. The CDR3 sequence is CASSSPMNTEAFF. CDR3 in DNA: TGTGCCAGCAGTTCCCCTATGAACACTGAAGCTTTCTTT.

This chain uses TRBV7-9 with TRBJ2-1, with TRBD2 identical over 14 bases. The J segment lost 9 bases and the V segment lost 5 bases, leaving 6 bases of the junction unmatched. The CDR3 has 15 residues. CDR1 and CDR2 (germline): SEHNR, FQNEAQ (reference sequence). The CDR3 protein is CASSLGLAGVSEQFF. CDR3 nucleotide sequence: TGTGCCAGCAGCCTGGGACTAGCGGGAGTAAGTGAGCAGTTCTTC.

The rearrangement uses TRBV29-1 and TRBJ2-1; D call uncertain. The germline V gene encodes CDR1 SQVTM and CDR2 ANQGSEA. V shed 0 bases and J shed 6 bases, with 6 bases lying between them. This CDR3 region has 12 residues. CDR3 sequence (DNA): TGCAGCGTTGAAGATTCTCCCAATGAGCAGTTCTTC. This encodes CSVEDSPNEQFF.